The clone carrying this TCR beta chain was observed at least ten times. MiXCR, run by TCRdb on the 5' RACE reads, gives a single entry per CDR3 protein. The sample has under 35,000 distinct CDR3 sequences, roughly a quarter seen once. This specimen comes from a study of neurological immune-mediated disorders. The CDR3 sequence is 13 residues long. V dropped 3 bases and J dropped 6 bases, with 6 bases sitting between them. CDR1 is SGHTA and CDR2 is FQGNSA in the germline V gene. This chain uses TRBV7-2 with TRBJ1-6, with D unresolved. Sequencing input: CD4+ T cells from blood. The source is a man aged 45-60 years with HTLV-1-associated myelopathy (HAM/TSP). CDR3 bases: TGTGCCAGCAGCTTCCCAGCTAATTCACCCCTCCACTTT. Translated: CASSFPANSPLHF.